This T cell receptor (beta chain) was obtained from a study of cytomegalovirus exposure and HLA in healthy donors. Concerning this clone: Its target is not known.

The PCR contained 60 Vbeta and 13 Jbeta primers. Some clones are missing from TCRdb's copy, which holds only in-frame ones; the method was immunoSEQ multiplex PCR. The top ten clones hold 1% of a sample with some 190,000 clones, about 85% of them seen once. General study points: CMV serostatus alone was available as immune exposure information. In a later analysis, DRB1 alleles had the most associated TCRs; HLA-C alleles the fewest. In a later analysis, most CMV-associated TCR beta chains appeared HLA-restricted. About 87% or about 30% of the time was how often most TCR beta V segments were productive, according to an earlier analysis.

The receptor's source is a boy aged 2 to 10 in good health and CMV-seronegative. The sample comprised PBMCs.

The CDR3 spells CASRTAGDGEKLFF. The CDR3 nucleotides read TGTGCCAGCAGGACGGCGGGGGACGGGGAAAAACTGTTTTTT. This chain uses TRBV6-1 with TRBJ1-4; possible D gene TRBD1, 5 bases. The ends were cut back, 6 bases at V and 8 bases at J, with 16 bases in the middle. The CDR3 is 14 amino acids. CDR1 and CDR2 from the germline V gene are MNHNS and SASEGT.